The TCR beta chain described here comes from a study of T cell repertoires in cytomegalovirus infection. Study in general: Public TCR beta signatures provided an indication of both CMV infection and a matching HLA type.

Findings of the study overall: The ex vivo response showed dominance by HLA-C-restricted CMV-specific TCR beta clonotypes. CMV carriers with the relevant HLA were identified by cumulative public TCR beta family frequency.

TCRdb re-called the reads with MiXCR, one entry per CDR3 protein. In the table there are 300,000 to 400,000 distinct CDR3 sequences, 25% to 35% of which are singletons. As regards this clonotype: Its matching antigen is unknown.

Germline loops: CDR1 MDHEN, CDR2 SYDVKM. The CDR3 loop spans 14 amino acids. With 3 bases removed from V and 4 bases from J, the gap between germline ends came to 9 bases. V and J are TRBV28 and TRBJ2-2; D is undetermined. The material sequenced was cultured PBMCs, taken from culture after CMV antigen stimulation. The TCR comes from a human donor in good health (CMV status not recorded). Some clones in this sample may be carry-over from other donors' samples. The CDR3 nucleotides are TGTGCCAGCAGTTTGGCCTCCACCACCGGGGAGCTGTTTTTT. Its translation: CASSLASTTGELFF.